This is a list of T cell receptor beta chains from one sample in a study of T cell repertoires in cytomegalovirus infection. Each CDR3 protein is one row after TCRdb ran MiXCR on the reads. The sample has about 530,000 distinct CDR3 sequences, about a quarter seen once; the top ten hold about 13%. The sequencing input was PBMCs. These receptor sequences come from a human donor in good health (CMV status not recorded). Some clones in this sample may be carry-over from other donors' samples. CDR3s include the opening cysteine and the closing phenylalanine or tryptophan. D genes are given only for firm matches. Size values are once, few and many counts, or a class for expanded clones, and some rows have none.

>TRBJ2-1|few|TRBD2|TRBV14
TGTGCCAGCAGCCAACGACTAGCGGGAGCAGACAATGAGCAGTTCTTC
CASSQRLAGADNEQFF
>TRBJ2-3|.|TRBD2|TRBV7-6
TGTGCCAGCAGTCAAATTAGGCTAGCGGGAGTGAAAGCAGATACGCAGTATTTT
CASSQIRLAGVKADTQYF
>TRBJ1-2|many|.|TRBV7-9
TGTGCCAGCAGGAGAGCAGGAGGGGACTATGGCTACACCTTC
CASRRAGGDYGYTF
>TRBJ2-5|.|.|TRBV2
TGTGCCAGCAGTGAACCCGGGGGGACAGCGACCCAAGAGACCCAGTACTTC
CASSEPGGTATQETQYF
>TRBJ2-1|.|.|TRBV6-5
TGTGCCAGCAGCCCAATTCCCGACTCACCGGGGCCAAATGAGCAGTTCTTC
CASSPIPDSPGPNEQFF
>TRBJ2-5|.|TRBD1|TRBV7-9
TGTGCCAGCAGTGTGGGACAGATACAAGAGACCCAGTACTTC
CASSVGQIQETQYF
>TRBJ2-1|many|TRBD2|TRBV7-9
TGTGCCAGCAGGAGACTAGCGGGATGGGACAATGAGCAGTTCTTC
CASRRLAGWDNEQFF
>TRBJ2-6|.|.|TRBV5-6
TGTGCCAGCAGCTTGGTAGGAGGTAGGGCGTCTGGGGCCAACGTCCTGACTTTC
CASSLVGGRASGANVLTF
>TRBJ2-2|few|TRBD2|TRBV5-1
TGCGCCAGCACCAAACGGGGGGGCGCATCCGGGGAGCTGTTTTTT
CASTKRGGASGELFF
>TRBJ1-3|.|.|TRBV7-2
TGTGCCAGCAGCTTGACCCCCCCAGGAGGAAACACCATATATTTT
CASSLTPPGGNTIYF
>TRBJ1-6|once|TRBD1|TRBV2
TGTGCCAGCAGACCCGACAGGGGGGAAATAGGTTCACCCCTCCACTTT
CASRPDRGEIGSPLHF
>TRBJ2-1|few|TRBD2|TRBV10-3
TGTGCCATCAGTGACCCCAGGCAGGCTAGCGGGGGCTCCTACAATGAGCAGTTCTTC
CAISDPRQASGGSYNEQFF
>TRBJ2-5|.|.|TRBV7-9
TGTGCCAGCAGCTTCTACGGGAGCATCCAAGAGACCCAGTACTTC
CASSFYGSIQETQYF
>TRBJ2-1|.|TRBD2|TRBV20-1
TGCAGTGCTAGAGATCTGACGGGAGGGCACGATGAGCAGTTCTTC
CSARDLTGGHDEQFF
>TRBJ2-7|many|TRBD2|TRBV7-3
TGTGCCAGCAGCGCGGGGGTCGGCCACGAGCAGTACTTC
CASSAGVGHEQYF
>TRBJ2-5|.|.|TRBV2
TGTGCCAGCAGTGAAGCGGTAATAGCGGCAGAGACCCAGTACTTC
CASSEAVIAAETQYF
>TRBJ1-2|many|TRBD1|TRBV7-8
TGTGCCAGCAGCTTAAAGGGGGCAGGCCCCTGGAATCGGAAAGGCTACACCTTC
CASSLKGAGPWNRKGYTF
>TRBJ1-4|.|.|TRBV2
TGTGCCAGCCATTATTTTGGAAATGAAAAACTGTTTTTT
CASHYFGNEKLFF
>TRBJ2-7|.|TRBD2|TRBV11-2
TGTGCCAGCAGCTTAGAGGCCGGGAGGGGCTACGAGCAGTACTTC
CASSLEAGRGYEQYF
>TRBJ1-5|.|TRBD1|TRBV25-1
TGTGCCAGCAGCGACACCGGGACAGGGGCCCAGCCCCAGCATTTT
CASSDTGTGAQPQHF
>TRBJ2-7|few|TRBD2|TRBV12-3/TRBV12-4
TGTGCCAGCACCCCGGGACTAGAGCGCTACGAGCAGTACTTC
CASTPGLERYEQYF
>TRBJ2-1|few|TRBD2|TRBV6-2/TRBV6-3
TGTGCCAGCAGCCGGAGCGGGAGGAAGGAAACCTACAATGAGCAGTTCTTC
CASSRSGRKETYNEQFF
>TRBJ2-5|once|.|TRBV6-2/TRBV6-3
TGTGCCAGCAGTACCACCCGTCGGGGGCAAGAGACCCAGTACTTC
CASSTTRRGQETQYF
>TRBJ1-5|.|.|TRBV2
TGTGCCAGGGTACAGGTTGAGGACGGTAAGAAGATGTGGGGTCAGCCCCAGCATTTT
CARVQVEDGKKMWGQPQHF
>TRBJ1-1|.|.|TRBV18
TGTGCCAGCTCACCAATGGAGGGTGCTGAAGCTTTCTTT
CASSPMEGAEAFF
>TRBJ1-1|.|TRBD1|TRBV6-6
TGTGCCAGCCAGGGACAGAGGGAGACTGAAGCTTTCTTT
CASQGQRETEAFF
>TRBJ2-5|once|TRBD2|TRBV4-3
TGCGCCAGCAGCCAAGAGGTTGGCGCGGGAGTAGAGACCCAGTACTTC
CASSQEVGAGVETQYF
>TRBJ2-7|.|TRBD2|TRBV4-1
TGCGCCAGCAGCCAAATCTCTAGCGGAAGCTCCTACGAGCAGTACTTC
CASSQISSGSSYEQYF
>TRBJ2-1|.|TRBD1|TRBV5-4
TGTGCCAGCAGCTTGGCAGACAGGGTTAAGTCATACAATGAGCAGTTCTTC
CASSLADRVKSYNEQFF
>TRBJ2-3|.|TRBD2|TRBV10-3
TGTGCCATCGGTCCCGGGACTAGCGGAACTAGCACAGATACGCAGTATTTT
CAIGPGTSGTSTDTQYF
>TRBJ1-5|few|.|TRBV5-5
TGTGCCAGCAGCTTGAGCTTGTATAGCAATCAGCCCCAGCATTTT
CASSLSLYSNQPQHF
>TRBJ1-5|few|.|TRBV28
TGTGCCAGCATCGCACCCACGGGAGGAGGTCAGCCCCAGCATTTT
CASIAPTGGGQPQHF
>TRBJ2-5|once|.|TRBV20-1
TGCAGTGCTAGCTCCGAGCGCCAAGAGACCCAGTACTTC
CSASSERQETQYF
>TRBJ2-1|.|.|TRBV12-3/TRBV12-4
TGTGCCAGCAGCCCCTTCCTAGGTAACGAGCAGTTCTTC
CASSPFLGNEQFF
>TRBJ1-6|.|.|TRBV6-5
TGTGCCAGCAGTTACGAGGGTACCTATAATTCACCCCTCCACTTT
CASSYEGTYNSPLHF
>TRBJ2-7|.|.|TRBV25-1
TGTGCCAGCAGTGAAACGGGGCTGAACTACGAGCAGTACTTC
CASSETGLNYEQYF
>TRBJ2-3|.|.|TRBV27
TGTGCCAGCAGTTCAACAGGGATTTCCACAGATACGCAGTATTTT
CASSSTGISTDTQYF
>TRBJ2-5|few|TRBD2|TRBV5-1
TGCGCCAGCAGCGCCCCGGGACTAGATGTGGAGACCCAGTACTTC
CASSAPGLDVETQYF
>TRBJ2-7|.|.|TRBV19
TGTGCCAGTACCCTAGGCTATTACGGTTCCTACGAGCAGTACTTC
CASTLGYYGSYEQYF
>TRBJ2-1|many|TRBD2|TRBV6-2/TRBV6-3
TGTGCCAGCAGTTACTCCCGCGGACTAGCGGGAGGGCGCCCTTCTTACAATGAGCAGTTCTTC
CASSYSRGLAGGRPSYNEQFF
>TRBJ2-3|.|TRBD2|TRBV19
TGTGCCAGCTCGGGACTAGCGGTAGATACGCAGTATTTT
CASSGLAVDTQYF
>TRBJ2-5|few|.|TRBV7-2
TGTGCCAGCAGCGTAGCGCAAGAGACCCAGTACTTC
CASSVAQETQYF
>TRBJ1-4|.|TRBD1|TRBV12-3/TRBV12-4
TGTGCCAGCAGTCCGGGACAGGGGGGAGTTGAAAAACTGTTTTTT
CASSPGQGGVEKLFF
>TRBJ2-4|.|.|TRBV6-2/TRBV6-3
TGTGCCAGCAGTCAGGGGAACATTCAGTACTTC
CASSQGNIQYF
>TRBJ2-2|few|.|TRBV11-2
TGTGCCAGCAGACGACCGGGACTCGGCGGGTTAAGCGCCGGGGAGCTGTTTTTT
CASRRPGLGGLSAGELFF
>TRBJ2-3|.|.|TRBV30
TGTGCCTGCCCAAGGAGGGGGACAGATACGCAGTATTTT
CACPRRGTDTQYF
>TRBJ1-6|many|.|TRBV7-2
TGTGCCAGCAGCGCCCGGGGTAGGACACCCCTCCACTTT
CASSARGRTPLHF
>TRBJ1-4|many|TRBD1|TRBV6-1
TGTGCCAGCAGGCGGACAGGGTTAGAAGAAAAACTGTTTTTT
CASRRTGLEEKLFF
>TRBJ1-5|.|.|TRBV20-1
TGCAGTGCTAGCCCCCTCACAGGGATTGGTCAGCCCCAGCATTTT
CSASPLTGIGQPQHF
>TRBJ2-5|few|.|TRBV5-1
TGCGCCAGCAGCTTGGAGGTGGCCTCGAGGGAGACCCAGTACTTC
CASSLEVASRETQYF
>TRBJ2-1|.|.|TRBV7-6
TGTGCCAGCCAGAAGGATGCAGGACTACGGTACAATGAGCAGTTCTTC
CASQKDAGLRYNEQFF